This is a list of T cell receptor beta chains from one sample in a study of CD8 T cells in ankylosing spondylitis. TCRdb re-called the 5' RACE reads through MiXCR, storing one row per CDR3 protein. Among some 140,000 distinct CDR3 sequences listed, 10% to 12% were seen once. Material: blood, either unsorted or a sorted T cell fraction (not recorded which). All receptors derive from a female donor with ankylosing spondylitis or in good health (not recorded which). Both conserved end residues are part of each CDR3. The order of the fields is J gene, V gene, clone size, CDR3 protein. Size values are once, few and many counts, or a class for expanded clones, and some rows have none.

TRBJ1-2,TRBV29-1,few,CSAMTRKDGYTF
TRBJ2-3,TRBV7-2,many,CASSLASRTDTQYF
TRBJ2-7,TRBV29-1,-,CTWSGQSSYEQYF
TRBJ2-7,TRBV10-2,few,CASSAGLASYEQYF
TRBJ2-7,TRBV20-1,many,CSASEATYEQYF
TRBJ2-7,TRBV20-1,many,CSAPKRGTGTYEQYF
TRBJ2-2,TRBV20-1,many,CSARSGDPATGELFF
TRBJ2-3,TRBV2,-,CASSPGQGVRDTQYF
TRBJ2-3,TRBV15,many,CATSPGGAGATDTQYF
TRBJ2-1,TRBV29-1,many,CSVRREGALSSYNEQFF
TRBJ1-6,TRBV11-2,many,CASSSQRTGRDSLHF
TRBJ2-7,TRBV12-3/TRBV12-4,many,CASSLKEELGHEQYF
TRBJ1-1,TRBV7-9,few,CASSQWGQGSTEAFF
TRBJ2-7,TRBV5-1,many,CASSLRGVYEIYEQYF
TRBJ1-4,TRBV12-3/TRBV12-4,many,CASSLNRKEKLFF
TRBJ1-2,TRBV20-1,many,CSAILPGGNYGYTF
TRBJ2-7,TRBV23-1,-,CASSHHNGLGTAVGEQYF
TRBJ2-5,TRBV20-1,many,CSATDRALQETQYF
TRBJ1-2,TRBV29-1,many,CSVEGLRDRDGYTF
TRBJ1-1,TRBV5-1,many,CASSYEGFRMNTEAFF
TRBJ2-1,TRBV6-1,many,CASILQTYPYNEQFF
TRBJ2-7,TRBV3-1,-,CASCRLPGQYYEQYF
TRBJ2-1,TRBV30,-,CAWRKAASYNEQFF
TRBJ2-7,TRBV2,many,CASSDYEQYF
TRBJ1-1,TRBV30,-,CAWRSAYTEAFF
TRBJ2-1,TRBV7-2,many,CASSIATSSYNEQFF
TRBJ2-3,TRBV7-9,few,CASSLSNKNLPPDTQYF
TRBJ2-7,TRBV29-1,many,CSVVGRGEQYF
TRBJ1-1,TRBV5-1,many,CASSSGSGTGQRTEAFF
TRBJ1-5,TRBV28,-,CASTKGGPQHF
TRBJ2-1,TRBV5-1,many,CASSLEGGRYNEQFF
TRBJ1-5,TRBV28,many,CASTMGGLQPQHF
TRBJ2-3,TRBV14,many,CASSQGFDTVTDTQYF
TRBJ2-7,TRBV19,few,CASRSGGRLEQYF
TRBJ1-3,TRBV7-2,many,CASSLSFGNTIYF
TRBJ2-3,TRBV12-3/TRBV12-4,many,CASSPIGGNGDTQYF
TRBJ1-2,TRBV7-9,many,CASSLASPGAYGYTF
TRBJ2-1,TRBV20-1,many,CSAVLNGNEQFF
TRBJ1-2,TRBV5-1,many,CASSSTGDNYGYTF
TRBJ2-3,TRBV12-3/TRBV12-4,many,CASSPGGNTQYF